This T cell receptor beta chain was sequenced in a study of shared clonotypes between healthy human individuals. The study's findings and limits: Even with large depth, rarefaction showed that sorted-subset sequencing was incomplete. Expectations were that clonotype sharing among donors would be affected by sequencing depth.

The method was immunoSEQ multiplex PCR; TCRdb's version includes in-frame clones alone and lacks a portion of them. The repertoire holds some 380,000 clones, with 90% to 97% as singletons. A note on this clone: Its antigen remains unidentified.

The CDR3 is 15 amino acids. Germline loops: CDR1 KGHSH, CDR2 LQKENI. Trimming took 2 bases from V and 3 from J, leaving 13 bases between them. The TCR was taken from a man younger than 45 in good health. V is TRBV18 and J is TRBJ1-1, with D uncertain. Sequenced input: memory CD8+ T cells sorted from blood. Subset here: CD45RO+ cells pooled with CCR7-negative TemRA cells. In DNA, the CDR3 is TGTGCCAGCTCACCAAGGGAAGCCCCTTACACTGAAGCTTTCTTT. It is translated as CASSPREAPYTEAFF.